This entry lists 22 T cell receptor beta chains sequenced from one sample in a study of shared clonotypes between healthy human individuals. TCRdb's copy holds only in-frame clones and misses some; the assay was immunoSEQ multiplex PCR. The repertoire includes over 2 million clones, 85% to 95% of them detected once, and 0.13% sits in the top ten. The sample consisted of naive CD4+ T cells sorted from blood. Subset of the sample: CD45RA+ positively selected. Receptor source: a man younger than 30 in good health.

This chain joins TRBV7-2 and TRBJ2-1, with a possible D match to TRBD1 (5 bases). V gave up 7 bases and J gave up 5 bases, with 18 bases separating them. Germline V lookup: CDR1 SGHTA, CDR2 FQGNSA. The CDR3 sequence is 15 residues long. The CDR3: CASTPVRWGNNEQFF. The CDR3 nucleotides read TGTGCCAGCACTCCTGTACGGTGGGGCAACAATGAGCAGTTCTTC.

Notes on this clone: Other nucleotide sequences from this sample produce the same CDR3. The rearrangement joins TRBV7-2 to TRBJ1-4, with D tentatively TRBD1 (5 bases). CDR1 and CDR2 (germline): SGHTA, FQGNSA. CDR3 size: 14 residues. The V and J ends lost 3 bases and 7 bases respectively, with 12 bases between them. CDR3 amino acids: CASSLSGTGEKLFF. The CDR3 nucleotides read TGTGCCAGCAGCTTGTCAGGGACGGGTGAAAAACTGTTTTTT.

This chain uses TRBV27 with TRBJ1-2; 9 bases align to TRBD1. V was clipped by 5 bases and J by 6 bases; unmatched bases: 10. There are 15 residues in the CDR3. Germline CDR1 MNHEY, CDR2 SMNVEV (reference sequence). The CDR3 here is CASSLNPGQGNGYTF. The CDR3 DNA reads TGTGCCAGCAGTCTTAACCCGGGACAGGGTAATGGCTACACCTTC.

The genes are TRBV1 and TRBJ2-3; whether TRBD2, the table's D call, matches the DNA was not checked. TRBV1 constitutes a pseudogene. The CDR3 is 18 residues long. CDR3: CTSSQEVAGAPGADTQYF. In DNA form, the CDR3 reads TGCACCAGCAGCCAAGAGGTAGCGGGGGCGCCGGGCGCAGATACGCAGTATTTT.

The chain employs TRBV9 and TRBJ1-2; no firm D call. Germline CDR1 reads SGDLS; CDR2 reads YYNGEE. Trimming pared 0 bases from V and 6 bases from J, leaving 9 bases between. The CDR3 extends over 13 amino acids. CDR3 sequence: CASSVAPSDGYTF. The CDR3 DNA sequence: TGTGCCAGCAGCGTAGCTCCCTCAGATGGCTACACCTTC.

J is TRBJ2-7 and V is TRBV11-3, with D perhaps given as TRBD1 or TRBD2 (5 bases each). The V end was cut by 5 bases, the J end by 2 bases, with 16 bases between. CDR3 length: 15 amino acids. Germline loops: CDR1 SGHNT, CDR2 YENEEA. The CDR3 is CASSPRGGLAYEQYF. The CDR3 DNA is TGTGCCAGCAGCCCACGTGGGGGTCTGGCCTACGAGCAGTACTTC.

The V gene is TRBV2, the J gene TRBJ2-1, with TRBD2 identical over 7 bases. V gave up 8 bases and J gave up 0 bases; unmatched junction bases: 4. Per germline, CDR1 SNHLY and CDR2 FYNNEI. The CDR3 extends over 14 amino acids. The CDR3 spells CASASGGSYNEQFF. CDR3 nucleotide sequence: TGTGCCAGCGCGTCGGGGGGCTCCTACAATGAGCAGTTCTTC.

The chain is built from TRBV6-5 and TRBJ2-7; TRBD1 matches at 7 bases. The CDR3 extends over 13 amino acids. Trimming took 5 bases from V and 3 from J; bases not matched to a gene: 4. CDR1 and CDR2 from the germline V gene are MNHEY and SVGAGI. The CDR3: CASSPGQNYEQYF. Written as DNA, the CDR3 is TGTGCCAGCAGTCCGGGACAGAACTACGAGCAGTACTTC.

CDR3 amino acids: CASSVGSGVSRTDTQYF. The CDR3 region has the DNA TGTGCCAGCAGCGTAGGTAGTGGGGTGTCCCGCACAGATACGCAGTATTTT. The chain links TRBV9 to TRBJ2-3; the D is unclear. Looked up from germline, CDR1 is SGDLS and CDR2 is YYNGEE. V gave up 0 bases and J gave up 1 base, with 15 bases separating them. The length of the CDR3 is 17 residues. The variable domain in full, completed from reference TRBV9 and TRBJ2-3, reads DSGVTQTPKHLITATGQRVTLRCSPRSGDLSVYWYQQSLDQGLQFLIQYYNGEERAKGNILERFSAQQFPDLHSELNLSSLELGDSALYFCASSVGSGVSRTDTQYFGPGTRLTVL.

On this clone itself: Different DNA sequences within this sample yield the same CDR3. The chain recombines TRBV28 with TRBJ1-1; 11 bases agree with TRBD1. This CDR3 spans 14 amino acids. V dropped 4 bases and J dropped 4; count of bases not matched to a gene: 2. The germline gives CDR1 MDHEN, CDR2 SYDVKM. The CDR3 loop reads CASSSGQGGTEAFF. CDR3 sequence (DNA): TGTGCCAGCAGTTCGGGACAGGGGGGCACTGAAGCTTTCTTT.

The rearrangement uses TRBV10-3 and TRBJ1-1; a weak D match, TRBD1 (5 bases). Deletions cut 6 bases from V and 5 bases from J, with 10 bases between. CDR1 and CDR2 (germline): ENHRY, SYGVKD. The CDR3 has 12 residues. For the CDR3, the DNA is TGTGCCATCAGCGCCGGGGGGACTGAAGCTTTCTTT. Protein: CAISAGGTEAFF.

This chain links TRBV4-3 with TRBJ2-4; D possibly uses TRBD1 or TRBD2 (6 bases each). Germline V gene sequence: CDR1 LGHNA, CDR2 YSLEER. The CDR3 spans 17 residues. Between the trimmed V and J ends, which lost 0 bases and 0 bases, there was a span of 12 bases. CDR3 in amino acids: CASSQDLGGVAKNIQYF. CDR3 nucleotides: TGCGCCAGCAGCCAAGATCTCGGGGGCGTAGCCAAAAACATTCAGTACTTC.

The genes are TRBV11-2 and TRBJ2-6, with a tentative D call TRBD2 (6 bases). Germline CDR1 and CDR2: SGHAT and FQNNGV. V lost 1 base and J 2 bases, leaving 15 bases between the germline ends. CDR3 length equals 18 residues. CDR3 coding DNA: TGTGCCAGCAGCTTAGTCAGAACAGCGGGCGCTGGGGCCAACGTCCTGACTTTC. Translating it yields CASSLVRTAGAGANVLTF.

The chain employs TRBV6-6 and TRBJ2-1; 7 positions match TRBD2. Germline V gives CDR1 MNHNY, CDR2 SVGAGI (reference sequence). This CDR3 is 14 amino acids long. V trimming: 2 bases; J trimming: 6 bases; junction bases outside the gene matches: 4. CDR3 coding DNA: TGTGCCAGCAGTTACGGCGGGAGCGGCAATGAGCAGTTCTTC. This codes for CASSYGGSGNEQFF.

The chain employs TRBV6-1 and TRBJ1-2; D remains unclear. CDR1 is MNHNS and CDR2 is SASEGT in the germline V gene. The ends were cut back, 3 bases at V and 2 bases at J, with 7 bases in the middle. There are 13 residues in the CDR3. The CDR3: CASSEEQNYGYTF. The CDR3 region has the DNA TGTGCCAGCAGTGAGGAGCAGAACTATGGCTACACCTTC.

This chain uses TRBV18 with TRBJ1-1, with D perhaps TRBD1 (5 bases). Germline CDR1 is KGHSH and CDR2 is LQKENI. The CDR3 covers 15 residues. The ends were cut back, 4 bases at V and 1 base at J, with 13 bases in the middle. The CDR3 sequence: CASSLNSGGNTEAFF. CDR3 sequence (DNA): TGTGCCAGCTCACTCAACAGTGGGGGGAACACTGAAGCTTTCTTT.

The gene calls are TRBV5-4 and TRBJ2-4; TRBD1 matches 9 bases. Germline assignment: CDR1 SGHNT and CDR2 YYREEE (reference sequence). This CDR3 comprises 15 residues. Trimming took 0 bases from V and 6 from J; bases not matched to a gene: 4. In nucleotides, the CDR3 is TGTGCCAGCAGCTTGGGGGACAGGGTGGGAAACATTCAGTACTTC. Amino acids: CASSLGDRVGNIQYF. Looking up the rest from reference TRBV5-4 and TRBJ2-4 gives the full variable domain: ETGVTQSPTHLIKTRGQQVTLRCSSQSGHNTVSWYQQALGQGPQFIFQYYREEENGRGNFPPRFSGLQFPNYSSELNVNALELDDSALYLCASSLGDRVGNIQYFGAGTRLSVL.

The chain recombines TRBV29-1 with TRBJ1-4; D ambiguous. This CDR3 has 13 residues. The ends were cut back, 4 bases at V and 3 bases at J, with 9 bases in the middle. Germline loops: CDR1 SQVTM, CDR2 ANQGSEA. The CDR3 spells CSVGGQPNEKLFF. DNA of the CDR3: TGCAGCGTTGGTGGGCAGCCTAATGAAAAACTGTTTTTT.

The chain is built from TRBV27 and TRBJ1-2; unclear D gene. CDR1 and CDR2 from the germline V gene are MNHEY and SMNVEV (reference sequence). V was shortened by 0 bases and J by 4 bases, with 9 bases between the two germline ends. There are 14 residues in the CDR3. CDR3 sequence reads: CASSLSQPPYGYTF. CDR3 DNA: TGTGCCAGCAGTTTATCTCAACCCCCCTATGGCTACACCTTC.

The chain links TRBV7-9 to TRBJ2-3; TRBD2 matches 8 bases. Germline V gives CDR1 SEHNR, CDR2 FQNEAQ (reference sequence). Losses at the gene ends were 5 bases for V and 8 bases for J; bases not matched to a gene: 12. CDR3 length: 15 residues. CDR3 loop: CASSLLAGSTGTQYF. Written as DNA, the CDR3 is TGTGCCAGCAGCCTTCTAGCGGGTAGCACGGGTACGCAGTATTTT.

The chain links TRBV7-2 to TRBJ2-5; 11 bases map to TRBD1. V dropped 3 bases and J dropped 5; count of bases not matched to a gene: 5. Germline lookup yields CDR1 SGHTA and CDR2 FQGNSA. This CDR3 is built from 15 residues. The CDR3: CASSFWTGGLETQYF. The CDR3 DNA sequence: TGTGCCAGCAGCTTCTGGACAGGGGGCCTGGAGACCCAGTACTTC.

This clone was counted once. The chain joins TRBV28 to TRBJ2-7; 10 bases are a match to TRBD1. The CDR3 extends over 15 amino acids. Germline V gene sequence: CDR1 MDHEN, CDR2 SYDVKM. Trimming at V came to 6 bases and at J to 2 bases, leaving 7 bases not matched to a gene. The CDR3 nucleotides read TGTGCCAGCAGACTTGGGGACAGGGGAGCCTACGAGCAGTACTTC. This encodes CASRLGDRGAYEQYF.